The 20 T cell receptor beta chains reported below all come from one sample, sequenced in a study of blood T cell repertoires in COVID-19. Generated by immunoSEQ multiplex PCR, the TCRdb table keeps only in-frame clones and is missing some. This table has about 220,000 clones, approximately 80% appearing once. The sequenced material came from PBMCs or T cells enriched from blood (not recorded which). Receptor source: a woman in her thirties or forties with acute COVID-19.

This chain uses TRBV28 with TRBJ2-5; D possibly corresponds to TRBD2 (6 bases). Trimming stripped 4 bases from V and 2 bases from J, with 17 bases between. The CDR3 is 16 amino acids. CDR1 MDHEN and CDR2 SYDVKM come from the germline V gene. In nucleotides, the CDR3 is TGTGCCAGCAGTTACGAACGGGCGGGGTCGCAAGAGACCCAGTACTTC. Its translation: CASSYERAGSQETQYF.

The chain combines TRBV29-1 with TRBJ2-3; 11 bases align to TRBD2. V was clipped by 7 bases and J by 3 bases; unmatched bases: 6. The CDR3 length is 14 residues. Germline loops: CDR1 SQVTM, CDR2 ANQGSEA. The CDR3 DNA is TGCAGCGCCTCTAGCGGGGGGATTACAGATACGCAGTATTTT. It is translated as CSASSGGITDTQYF.

The chain couples TRBV7-2 to TRBJ1-2; 7 nucleotides agree with TRBD1. J was trimmed by 4 bases and V by 0 bases; bases with no gene match: 5. The CDR3 is made up of 15 amino acids. In germline, CDR1 is SGHTA, CDR2 FQGNSA. CDR3 region: CASSLATGTAYGYTF. DNA for the CDR3: TGTGCCAGCAGCTTAGCCACCGGGACAGCCTATGGCTACACCTTC.

This clone was counted a single time. The V and J genes are TRBV5-1 and TRBJ2-1; the D gene is possibly TRBD2 (7 bases). The CDR3 runs to 13 residues. V was cut by 3 bases and J by 8 bases, with 12 bases left in between. Germline V CDR1 and CDR2: SGHRS, YFSETQ. The CDR3 coding sequence is TGCGCCAGCAGCTGGGGCGGGGGCGATGAGCAGTTCTTC. Amino acids: CASSWGGGDEQFF.

This chain joins TRBV9 and TRBJ2-7; 7 bases agree with TRBD2. CDR3 length: 16 residues. CDR1 is SGDLS and CDR2 is YYNGEE in the germline V gene. Losses at the gene ends were 0 bases for V and 0 bases for J; bases not matched to a gene: 6. The CDR3 region is CASSVAPAGISYEQYF. The CDR3 coding sequence is TGTGCCAGCAGCGTAGCCCCAGCGGGGATCTCCTACGAGCAGTACTTC. The full variable domain, with the rest looked up from reference TRBV9 and TRBJ2-7, is DSGVTQTPKHLITATGQRVTLRCSPRSGDLSVYWYQQSLDQGLQFLIQYYNGEERAKGNILERFSAQQFPDLHSELNLSSLELGDSALYFCASSVAPAGISYEQYFGPGTRLTVT.

The CDR3 loop reads CASSVAAGVNYGYTF. The CDR3 DNA reads TGTGCCAGCAGCGTAGCGGCCGGGGTGAACTATGGCTACACCTTC. The chain links TRBV9 to TRBJ1-2, with D uncertain. Germline V gene data show CDR1 as SGDLS and CDR2 as YYNGEE. This CDR3 comprises 15 residues. V was clipped by 0 bases and J by 2 bases, with 11 bases between them.

As regards this clone: A junction end diverges from the germline sequence, so it may reflect a read error. This chain connects TRBV6-5 to TRBJ1-2, with D maybe TRBD1 (6 bases). Germline values: CDR1 MNHEY, CDR2 SVGAGI. The CDR3 contains 11 residues. The CDR3 loop is CASSSQSNRAF. The CDR3 bases are TGTGCCAGCAGTTCCCAATCGAACAGGGCCTTC.

The chain links TRBV7-2 to TRBJ2-5, with TRBD2 identical over 11 bases. Trimming took 5 bases from V and 2 from J; bases not matched to a gene: 1. The CDR3 extends over 14 amino acids. In germline, CDR1 is SGHTA, CDR2 FQGNSA. The CDR3 DNA reads TGTGCCAGCAGCCCTAGCGGGGGGCAAGAGACCCAGTACTTC. This codes for CASSPSGGQETQYF.

This chain links TRBV7-9 with TRBJ1-1; unclear D gene. Per the germline V gene, CDR1 is SEHNR and CDR2 is FQNEAQ (reference sequence). The V end was cut by 2 bases, the J end by 0 bases, with 7 bases between. The CDR3 covers 14 residues. The CDR3 region is CASSLLEVNTEAFF. The CDR3 nucleotides are TGTGCCAGCAGCTTACTCGAGGTGAACACTGAAGCTTTCTTT.

V is TRBV4-2 and J is TRBJ2-5, with 7 bases lining up with TRBD1. The CDR3 spans 15 residues. V trimming: 4 bases; J trimming: 5 bases; junction bases outside the gene matches: 10. Germline-derived CDR1 and CDR2 are LGHNA and YNFKEQ. The CDR3 loop is CASSLGTALSETQYF. For the CDR3, the DNA is TGTGCCAGCAGCCTCGGGACAGCTCTCTCGGAGACCCAGTACTTC.

The chain is built from TRBV7-8 and TRBJ1-1, with D unclear. The CDR3 is 14 residues long. V lost 5 bases and J lost 2, with 12 bases in between. Germline V gene sequence: CDR1 SGHVS, CDR2 FQNEAQ. The CDR3 spells CASSPTPGNTEAFF. CDR3 DNA sequence: TGTGCCAGCAGCCCCACCCCGGGAAACACTGAAGCTTTCTTT.

The CDR3 here is CASSLGGDYGYTF. The CDR3 coding sequence is TGTGCCAGCAGTTTGGGAGGGGACTATGGCTACACCTTC. The chain has TRBV12-3 or TRBV12-4 and TRBJ1-2, with TRBD1 as a possible D gene (5 bases). Trimming pared 3 bases from V and 3 bases from J, leaving 8 bases between. The CDR3 covers 13 residues.

V is TRBV6-1 and J is TRBJ2-5; D not resolved. Germline V gene lookup returns CDR1 MNHNS and CDR2 SASEGT. The V gene lost 2 bases and the J gene lost 5 bases, with 9 bases spanning the gap. The CDR3 consists of 13 residues. The CDR3 coding sequence is TGTGCCAGCAGTGAAAGGAGACCCGAGACCCAGTACTTC. Amino acid sequence: CASSERRPETQYF.

The chain uses TRBV3-1 (or the pseudogene TRBV3-2) and TRBJ2-1; the D is unclear. The CDR3 spans 15 residues. Trimming took off 2 bases at V and 5 bases at J, with 13 bases between the two ends. CDR1 is LGHDT and CDR2 is YNNKEL in the germline V gene (reference sequence). Here the CDR3 reads CASSQPRLINNEQFF. CDR3 in DNA: TGTGCCAGCAGCCAACCGCGCCTTATTAACAATGAGCAGTTCTTC.

V usage is TRBV11-3 and J usage is TRBJ2-2; 8 nucleotides agree with TRBD1. V lost 8 bases and J lost 3; bases outside the gene matches: 2. The germline V gene has CDR1 SGHNT and CDR2 YENEEA. The CDR3 sequence is 13 residues long. The CDR3 DNA reads as TGTGCCAGCGGGACAGGTTACACCGGGGAGCTGTTTTTT. It is translated as CASGTGYTGELFF.

The chain has TRBV6-5 and TRBJ2-3; D is unclear. Trimming stripped 6 bases from V and 3 bases from J, with 10 bases between. Germline CDR1 and CDR2: MNHEY and SVGAGI. The CDR3 length is 13 residues. The CDR3 sequence: CASSQPGTDTQYF. CDR3 coding DNA: TGTGCCAGCAGCCAGCCCGGGACAGATACGCAGTATTTT.

This clone has more than one count but fewer than ten. The V and J genes are TRBV18 and TRBJ1-2; D perhaps matches TRBD1 (6 bases). V was pared by 2 bases and J by 4 bases, with 11 bases between. The germline CDR1 and CDR2 sequences are KGHSH and LQKENI. The CDR3 has 14 residues. The CDR3 bases are TGTGCCAGCTCACCAGATTTAGGGGGCTATGGCTACACCTTC. It codes for CASSPDLGGYGYTF.

The rearrangement joins TRBV3-1 (or the pseudogene TRBV3-2) to TRBJ1-2; possible D gene TRBD1, 5 bases. With 1 base removed from V and 4 bases from J, the gap between germline ends came to 10 bases. This CDR3 is 14 amino acids long. The germline CDR1 and CDR2 sequences are LGHDT and YNNKEL (reference sequence). CDR3 nucleotide sequence: TGTGCCAGCAGCCAAGTTGCAGGGCCCTATGGCTACACCTTC. Translating gives CASSQVAGPYGYTF.

The chain couples TRBV28 to TRBJ2-7; D unresolved. The germline V gene has CDR1 MDHEN and CDR2 SYDVKM. The length of the CDR3 is 12 residues. The V and J ends lost 6 bases and 4 bases respectively, with 10 bases between them. CDR3 in DNA: TGTGCCAGCAGCGTCAGTATATACGAGCAGTACTTC. Its translation is CASSVSIYEQYF.

The count of this clone is one. The chain links TRBV5-1 to TRBJ1-2, with 9 bases aligning to TRBD1. Trimming took 4 bases from V and 4 from J; bases not matched to a gene: 8. CDR1 is SGHRS and CDR2 is YFSETQ in the germline V gene. The CDR3 is 15 residues long. In DNA, the CDR3 is TGCGCCAGCAGCCCCGGACAGGGGAGGGGCTATGGCTACACCTTC. Translated: CASSPGQGRGYGYTF.